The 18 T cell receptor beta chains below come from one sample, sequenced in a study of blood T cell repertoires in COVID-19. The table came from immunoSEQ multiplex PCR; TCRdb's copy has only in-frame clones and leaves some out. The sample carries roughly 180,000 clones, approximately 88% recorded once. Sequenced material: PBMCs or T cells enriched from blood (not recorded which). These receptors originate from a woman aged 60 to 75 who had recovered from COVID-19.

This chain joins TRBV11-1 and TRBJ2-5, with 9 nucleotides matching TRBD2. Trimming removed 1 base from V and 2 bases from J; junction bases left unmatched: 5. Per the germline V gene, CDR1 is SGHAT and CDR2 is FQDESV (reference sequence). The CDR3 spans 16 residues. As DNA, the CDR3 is TGTGCCAGCAGCTTAGGGCCTAGCGGGAAACAAGAGACCCAGTACTTC. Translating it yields CASSLGPSGKQETQYF. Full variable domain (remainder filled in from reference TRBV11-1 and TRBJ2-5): EAEVAQSPRYKITEKSQAVAFWCDPISGHATLYWYRQILGQGPELLVQFQDESVVDDSQLPKDRFSAERLKGVDSTLKIQPAELGDSAMYLCASSLGPSGKQETQYFGPGTRLLVL.

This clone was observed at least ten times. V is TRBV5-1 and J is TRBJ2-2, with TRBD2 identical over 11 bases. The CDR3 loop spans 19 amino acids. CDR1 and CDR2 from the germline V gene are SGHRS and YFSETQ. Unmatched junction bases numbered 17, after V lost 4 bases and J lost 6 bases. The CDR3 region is CASSLEGRKTSGKAGELFF. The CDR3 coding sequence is TGCGCCAGCAGCCTGGAGGGAAGAAAGACTAGCGGGAAGGCCGGGGAGCTGTTTTTT.

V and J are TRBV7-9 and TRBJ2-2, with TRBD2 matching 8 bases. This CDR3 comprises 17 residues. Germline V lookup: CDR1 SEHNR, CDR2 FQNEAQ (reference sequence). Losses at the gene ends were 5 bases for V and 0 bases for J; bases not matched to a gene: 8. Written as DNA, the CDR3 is TGTGCCAGCAGCCCGGGGGGGATTCGGACGAACACCGGGGAGCTGTTTTTT. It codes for CASSPGGIRTNTGELFF.

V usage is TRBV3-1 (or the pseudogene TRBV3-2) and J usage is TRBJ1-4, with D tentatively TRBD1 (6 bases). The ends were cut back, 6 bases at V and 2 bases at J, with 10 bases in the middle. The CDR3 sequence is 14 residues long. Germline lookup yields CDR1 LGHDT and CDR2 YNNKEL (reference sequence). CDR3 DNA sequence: TGTGCCAGCAGTGGGGGGGGCACTAATGAAAAACTGTTTTTT. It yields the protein CASSGGGTNEKLFF.

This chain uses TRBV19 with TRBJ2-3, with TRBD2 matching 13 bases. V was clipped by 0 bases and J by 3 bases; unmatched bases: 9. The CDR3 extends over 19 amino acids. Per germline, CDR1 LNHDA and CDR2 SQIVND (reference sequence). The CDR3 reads CASSIDLPLAGGQTDTQYF. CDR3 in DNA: TGTGCCAGTAGTATAGATCTTCCACTAGCGGGGGGGCAAACAGATACGCAGTATTTT.

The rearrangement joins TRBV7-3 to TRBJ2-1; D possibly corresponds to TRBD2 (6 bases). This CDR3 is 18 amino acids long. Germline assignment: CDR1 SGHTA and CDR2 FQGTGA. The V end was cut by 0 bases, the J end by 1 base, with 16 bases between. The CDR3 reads CASSLTNTGTPSYNEQFF. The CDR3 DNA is TGTGCCAGCAGCTTAACCAACACCGGGACTCCTTCCTACAATGAGCAGTTCTTC.

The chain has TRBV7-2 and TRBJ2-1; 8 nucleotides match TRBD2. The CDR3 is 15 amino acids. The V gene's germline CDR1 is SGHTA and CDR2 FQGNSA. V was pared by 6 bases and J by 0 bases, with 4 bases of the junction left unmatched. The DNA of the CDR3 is TGTGCCAGCAGTTTTAGCGGGGTCTCCTACAATGAGCAGTTCTTC. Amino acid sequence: CASSFSGVSYNEQFF.

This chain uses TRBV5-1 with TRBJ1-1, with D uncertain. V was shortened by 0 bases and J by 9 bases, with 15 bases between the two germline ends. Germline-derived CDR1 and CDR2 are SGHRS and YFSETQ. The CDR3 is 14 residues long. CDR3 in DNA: TGCGCCAGCAGCTTGGGCGGCGCGGGCAGCCAAGCTTTCTTT. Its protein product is CASSLGGAGSQAFF.

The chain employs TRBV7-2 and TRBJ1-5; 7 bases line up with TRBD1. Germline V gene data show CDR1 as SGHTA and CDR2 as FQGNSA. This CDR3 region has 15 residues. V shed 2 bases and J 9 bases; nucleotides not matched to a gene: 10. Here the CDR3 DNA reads TGTGCCAGCAGCTTACAGACAGGGACACGGGGGCCCCAGCATTTT. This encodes CASSLQTGTRGPQHF.

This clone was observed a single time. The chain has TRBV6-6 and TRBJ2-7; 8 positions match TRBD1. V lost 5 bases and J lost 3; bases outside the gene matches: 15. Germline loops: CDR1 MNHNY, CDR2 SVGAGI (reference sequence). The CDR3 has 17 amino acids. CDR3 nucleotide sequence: TGTGCCAGCAGTCCGAGAATCGGACAGGGAAGGAACTACGAGCAGTACTTC. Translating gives CASSPRIGQGRNYEQYF.

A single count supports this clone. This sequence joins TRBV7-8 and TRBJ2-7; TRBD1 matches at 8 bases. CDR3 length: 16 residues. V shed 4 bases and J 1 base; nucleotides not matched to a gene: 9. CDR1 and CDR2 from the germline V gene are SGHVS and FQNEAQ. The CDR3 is CASSSSVRQGSYEQYF. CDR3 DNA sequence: TGTGCCAGCAGCTCCTCAGTTCGACAGGGGTCCTACGAGCAGTACTTC.

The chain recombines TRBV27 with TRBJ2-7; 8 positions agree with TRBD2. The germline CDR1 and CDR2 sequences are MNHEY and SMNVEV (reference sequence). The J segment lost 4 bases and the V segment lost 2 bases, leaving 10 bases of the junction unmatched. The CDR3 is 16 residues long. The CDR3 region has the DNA TGTGCCAGCAGTTTAAGTGTAGCGGGAATACGGTACGAGCAGTACTTC. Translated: CASSLSVAGIRYEQYF.

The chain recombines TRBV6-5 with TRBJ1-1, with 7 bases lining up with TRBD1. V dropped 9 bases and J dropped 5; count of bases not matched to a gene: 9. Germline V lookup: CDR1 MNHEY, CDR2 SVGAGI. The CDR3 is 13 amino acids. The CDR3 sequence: CASKDPGGTEAFF. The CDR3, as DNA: TGTGCCAGTAAAGATCCAGGGGGAACTGAAGCTTTCTTT.

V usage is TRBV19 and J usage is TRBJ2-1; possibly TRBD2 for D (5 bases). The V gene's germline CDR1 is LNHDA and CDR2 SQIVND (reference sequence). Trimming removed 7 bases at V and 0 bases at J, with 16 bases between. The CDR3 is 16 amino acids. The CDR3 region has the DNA TGTGCCAGTACCCCCTACCGGGGAAGCTCCTACAATGAGCAGTTCTTC. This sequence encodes CASTPYRGSSYNEQFF.

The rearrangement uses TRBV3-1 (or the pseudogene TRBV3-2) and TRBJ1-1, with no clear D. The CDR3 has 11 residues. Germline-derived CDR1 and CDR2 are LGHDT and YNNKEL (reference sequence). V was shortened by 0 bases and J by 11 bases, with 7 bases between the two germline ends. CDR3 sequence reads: CASSQDAEAFF. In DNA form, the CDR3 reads TGTGCCAGCAGCCAAGACGCGGAGGCTTTCTTT.

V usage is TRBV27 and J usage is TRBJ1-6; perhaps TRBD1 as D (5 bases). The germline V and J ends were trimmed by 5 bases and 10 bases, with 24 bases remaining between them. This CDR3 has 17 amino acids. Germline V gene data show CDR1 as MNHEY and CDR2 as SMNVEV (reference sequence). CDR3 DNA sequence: TGTGCCAGCAGTACATACGGTCGCGGGACGAAGAAATCACCCCTCCACTTT. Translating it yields CASSTYGRGTKKSPLHF.

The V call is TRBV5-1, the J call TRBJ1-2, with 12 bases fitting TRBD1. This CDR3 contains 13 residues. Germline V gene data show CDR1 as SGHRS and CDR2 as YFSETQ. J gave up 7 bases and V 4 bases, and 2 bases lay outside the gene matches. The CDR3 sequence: CASSVGQGAGYTF. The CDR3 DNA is TGCGCCAGCAGCGTGGGACAGGGGGCTGGCTACACCTTC. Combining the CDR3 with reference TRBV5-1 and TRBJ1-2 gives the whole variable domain KAGVTQTPRYLIKTRGQQVTLSCSPISGHRSVSWYQQTPGQGLQFLFEYFSETQRNKGNFPGRFSGRQFSNSRSEMNVSTLELGDSALYLCASSVGQGAGYTFGSGTRLTVV.

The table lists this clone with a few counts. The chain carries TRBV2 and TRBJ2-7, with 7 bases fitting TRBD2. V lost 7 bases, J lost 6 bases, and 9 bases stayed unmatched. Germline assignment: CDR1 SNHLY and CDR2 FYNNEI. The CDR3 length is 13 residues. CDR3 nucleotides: TGTGCCAGCAACAAACTCTTAGCGGGCGAGCAGTACTTC. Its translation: CASNKLLAGEQYF.